This T cell receptor beta chain comes out of a study of blood T cells in healthy people across ages (dated by TCRdb to between 2015 and 2017). In the study overall: Template switching captured roughly one uniquely barcoded TCR beta cDNA molecule per two T cells in model experiments. Age-related changes in TCR beta repertoire diversity were measured in the study by deep sequencing normalized with unique cDNA molecular identifiers. The donors were split into four age groups: young (average around 17 years), middle-aged (roughly 39), aged (over 55) and long-lived (under 85). Using the same blood draw, the study looked at two additional independent replicas of 1 million unique cDNA reads for two donors, one aged 18 to 29 and the other aged 80 or older. Study-wide findings and limitations: The percentage of naive T cells measured by flow cytometry correlated strongly with observed TCR beta diversity. The CMV infection status of donors was not known, potentially confounding age-related changes in expanded clonotypes. Since profiling was done on bulk unsorted PBMCs, naive and antigen-experienced compartments could not be conclusively compared. Compared with the aged group, the long-lived group had more naive CD4+ T cells, fewer expanded clones and increased TCR diversity, suggesting age selection. As age increased, observed TCR beta diversity per million T cells dropped in a roughly linear way, and a significant reduction was already evident by age approximately 40. Total diversity estimates from one million sequenced T cells were considered lower bounds and underestimates.

Libraries came from 5' RACE. Instrument used: Illumina HiSeq 2500. The second PCR ran for about 7 to 11 cycles and used a J-beta primer mix along with a sample-barcoded 5' primer. Each TCR beta cDNA molecule received a unique molecular identifier from a template-switch 5' adaptor carrying 12 random nucleotides. Each sample yielded at least 3 million CDR3-containing paired-end reads. The Mint cDNA synthesis kit, primed by a TRBC-specific oligonucleotide, was used to synthesize first-strand cDNA from all RNA. After uracil-DNA glycosylase treatment, a first 18-cycle PCR used universal primers M1SS and BC2_uni_R on all cDNA. As for how the authors treated the data: Each sample was normalized by randomly selecting 1 million high-quality reads, each carrying a distinct molecular identifier. Instead of being binned into consensus sequences, reads that shared molecular identifiers were thrown out. MiTCR, set to a Q25 quality threshold and the strictest error-elimination algorithm, was used for CDR3 identification, clonotype clustering and error correction. A nonparametric unseen species model with Euler transformation was used to estimate lower-bound total TCR beta diversity. The public sequencing data were trimmed at Q25 with fastp and processed into clonotypes with MiXCR by TCRdb, which kept only in-frame beta chains. Rows with a matching CDR3 protein are joined into one entry that keeps the most common DNA and genes. The V and J calls shown here were made by TCRdb, not taken from the authors' results. This sample is represented by approximately 780,000 distinct CDR3 sequences; around 25% of them were singletons. 3% of the sample is held by the ten biggest clonotypes.

The CDR3 runs 14 amino acids, cysteine and phenylalanine included. Only the CDR3 DNA stays, 42 bases, in frame from base 1. The germline V gene supplies CDR1 SGHAT and CDR2 FQNNGV. Trimming takes 1 base from V and 5 bases from J, and the germline ends sit 8 bases apart. This clonotype was picked up a small number of times. Which antigen it targets is not known. No base quality information exists; no much larger clone differs at one position. Systemically healthy Caucasian individuals from Russia, 35 to 50 in total and aged roughly 6 to 90 years, were included as donors. About 10 milliliters of peripheral blood were drawn from each donor into EDTA-treated Vacutainer tubes. PBMCs were isolated by Ficoll-Paque density-gradient centrifugation, with at least 7 million obtained per sample. Total RNA was extracted from PBMCs with Trizol reagent, with at least 6 micrograms obtained per sample. Naive CD45RAhigh/CD27high T cell percentages were measured by flow cytometry on a PBMC aliquot from every donor.

The sample also formed part of further work on T cells of mothers and their children. The second study, in turn, reports: The donors were nine systemically healthy Caucasian individuals, made up of three mothers and their six children. cDNA synthesis used all of the extracted RNA, with approximately 1.4 ug of RNA in each 15 ul reaction. In the second PCR, the M1S primer introduced both the sample barcodes and 2-4 random nucleotides. More than 8.5 million TCR beta CDR3 reads were obtained from each mother, and 2.5 million to 3 million reads were obtained from each child. In both related and unrelated pairs, thymic selection shapes the output of TCR recombination in a similar way, with inherited differences having only a minor effect. Normalized repertoire overlap was always found to be slightly, but never significantly, higher in related mother-child pairs than in unrelated mother-child pairs. No persistent microchimeric T cell clones were found, with a detection sensitivity of roughly 100 clones per million clonotypes. To look for features that set related mother-child pairs apart from unrelated individuals, the researchers ran deep NGS to compare the TCR beta repertoires of mothers and children. The mean age was roughly 36 +/- 4 years for the mothers and approximately 11 +/- 4 years for the children. Libraries were sequenced on Illumina HiSeq 2000 with 100+100 nt paired-end reads after adapter ligation with NEBNext reagents. Mother and child libraries were prepared a month apart and sequenced in separate runs to prevent cross-contamination. For each donor, somewhere between about 450,000 and 2,100,000 distinct TCR beta clonotypes were identified. Naive TCR beta clonotypes were estimated from low-frequency clonotypes matched to each donor's FACS-determined naive share, without sorting.

The sequenced sample was blood. The chain is assembled from TRBV11-2 and TRBJ2-2, with a tentative D gene TRBD1 over 5 matching bases. This clonotype was obtained from a boy younger than 18 in good health. The CDR3 region reads CASSLGDSTGELFF. The DNA sequence reads TGTGCCAGCAGCTTAGGTGACAGTACCGGGGAGCTGTTTTTT.